The clone carrying this T cell receptor (beta chain) was seen at least ten times. The data were taken from a study of T cells in Graves' hyperthyroidism and ophthalmopathy. With 0 bases removed from V and 3 bases from J, the gap between germline ends came to 5 bases. In germline, CDR1 is LGHDT, CDR2 YNNKEL (reference sequence). This CDR3 has 13 residues. Stable Graves' hyperthyroidism denoted no ophthalmopathy progression over 18 months. TCR beta CDR3 regions were amplified from RNA transcripts. Researchers ran a first-round RT-PCR on the TCR CDR3 using the HTBI primer set. From the multiplex PCR reads, TCRdb called clonotypes with MiXCR, one entry per CDR3 protein. The sample has 350,000 to 500,000 distinct CDR3 sequences, approximately 13% seen once.

The chain recombines TRBV3-1 with TRBJ1-2; no firm D call. This receptor was obtained from a woman aged 18-29 years with Graves' hyperthyroidism. The sequenced sample was blood. Here the CDR3 DNA reads TGTGCCAGCAGCCAAGATAATGACTATGGCTACACCTTC. Its translation: CASSQDNDYGYTF.